This entry lists 4 T cell receptor beta chains sequenced from one sample in a study of CD8 T cells in Susac syndrome. The RNA input was about 0.5 to 1 ug, and it was reverse transcribed with random hexamers. Each CDR3 protein gets one entry after TCRdb re-called the immunoSEQ multiplex PCR reads with MiXCR. The sample has a few hundred thousand distinct CDR3 sequences, about 95% seen once. The specimen was CD4+ T cells from PBMCs. Receptors originate from a human donor with Susac syndrome.

The chain carries TRBV19 and TRBJ1-1, with D uncertain. Trimming left V 5 bases short and J 6 bases short, with 13 bases between. Germline V gene lookup returns CDR1 LNHDA and CDR2 SQIVND (reference sequence). The CDR3 length is 13 residues. The CDR3 region is CASSPSYPAEAFF. DNA of the CDR3: TGTGCCAGTAGTCCGAGTTACCCCGCTGAAGCTTTCTTT. Drawing the rest from reference TRBV19 and TRBJ1-1, the complete variable domain is DGGITQSPKYLFRKEGQNVTLSCEQNLNHDAMYWYRQDPGQGLRLIYYSQIVNDFQKGDIAEGYSVSREKKESFPLTVTSAQKNPTAFYLCASSPSYPAEAFFGQGTRLTVV.

This chain uses TRBV24-1 with TRBJ2-7; 12 bases are a match to TRBD1. The germline gives CDR1 KGHDR, CDR2 SFDVKD. The V and J ends lost 9 bases and 7 bases, in that order; junction bases with no gene match: 6. The CDR3 has 13 residues. CDR3 nucleotide sequence: TGTGCCACCTCGGGACAGGGGGCGGGTGAGCAGTACTTC. It specifies CATSGQGAGEQYF.

As DNA, the CDR3 is TGTGCCAGCAGCACCTCCGGGACGGCTTACGAGCAGTACTTC. Encoded protein: CASSTSGTAYEQYF. This chain uses TRBV4-2 with TRBJ2-7; the D gene could be TRBD1 or TRBD2 (5 bases each). The CDR3 covers 14 residues. CDR1 and CDR2 from the germline V gene are LGHNA and YNFKEQ. The ends were cut back, 5 bases at V and 4 bases at J, with 15 bases in the middle.

The CDR3 region has the DNA TGCAGTGCTAGACGCAGGGGGCAACGTCAGCCCCAGCATTTT. Amino acids: CSARRRGQRQPQHF. The chain links TRBV20-1 to TRBJ1-5, with 8 bases aligning to TRBD1. V trimming: 2 bases; J trimming: 6 bases; junction bases outside the gene matches: 6. The germline V gene encodes CDR1 DFQATT and CDR2 SNEGSKA (reference sequence). This CDR3 has 14 amino acids.